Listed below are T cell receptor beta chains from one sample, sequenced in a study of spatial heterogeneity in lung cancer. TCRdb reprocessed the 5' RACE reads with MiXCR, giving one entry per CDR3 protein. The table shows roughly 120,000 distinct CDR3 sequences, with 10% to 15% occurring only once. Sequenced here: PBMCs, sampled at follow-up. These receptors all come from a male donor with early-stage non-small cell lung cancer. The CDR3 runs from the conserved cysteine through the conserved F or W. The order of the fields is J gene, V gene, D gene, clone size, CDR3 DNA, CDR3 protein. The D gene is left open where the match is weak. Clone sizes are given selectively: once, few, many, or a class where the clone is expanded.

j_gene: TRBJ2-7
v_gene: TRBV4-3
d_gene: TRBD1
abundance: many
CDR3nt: TGCGCCAGCAGCCAAGGCCTATCGACAGGGCACTACGAGCAGTACTTC
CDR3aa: CASSQGLSTGHYEQYF

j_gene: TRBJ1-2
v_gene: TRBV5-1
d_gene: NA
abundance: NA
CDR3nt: TGCGCCAGCAGCCCATTAGGGGCAGGCTTTCTCTCCTACACCTTC
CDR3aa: CASSPLGAGFLSYTF

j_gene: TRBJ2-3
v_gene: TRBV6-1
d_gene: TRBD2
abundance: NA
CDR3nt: TGTGCCAGCAGTGCCGGACTAGCGGGCAAAGATACGCAGTATTTT
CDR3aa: CASSAGLAGKDTQYF

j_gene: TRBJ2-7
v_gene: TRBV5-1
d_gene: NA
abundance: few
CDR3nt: TGCGCCAGCAGCTTGGCGGAACAGAACTACGAGCAGTACTTC
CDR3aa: CASSLAEQNYEQYF

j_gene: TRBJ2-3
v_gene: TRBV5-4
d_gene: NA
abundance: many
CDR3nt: TGTGCCAGCAGCTTGGACCGCACAGATACGCAGTATTTT
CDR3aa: CASSLDRTDTQYF

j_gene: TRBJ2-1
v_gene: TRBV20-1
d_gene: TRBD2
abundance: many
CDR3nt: TGCAGTGCCATGGGACTAGCGGGGATCAATGAGCAGTTCTTC
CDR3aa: CSAMGLAGINEQFF

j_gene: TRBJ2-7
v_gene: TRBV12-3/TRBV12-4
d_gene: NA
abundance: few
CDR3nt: TGTGCCAGCAGTTCCGGGACCCGCTACGAGCAGTACTTC
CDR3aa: CASSSGTRYEQYF

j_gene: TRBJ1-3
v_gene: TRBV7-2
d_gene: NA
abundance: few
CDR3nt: TGTGCCAGCAGCTTATTTGGCTTCGACTTGGGAAACACCATATATTTT
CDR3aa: CASSLFGFDLGNTIYF

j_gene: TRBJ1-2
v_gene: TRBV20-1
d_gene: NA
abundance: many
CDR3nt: TGCAGTGCTTATATACTCCTCGCTGGTCATGGCTACACCTTC
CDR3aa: CSAYILLAGHGYTF

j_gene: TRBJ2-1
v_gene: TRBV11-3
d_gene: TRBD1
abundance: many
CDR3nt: TGTGCCAGCAGCTCCGCCCTCTGGGACAGCGAGCAGTTCTTC
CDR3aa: CASSSALWDSEQFF

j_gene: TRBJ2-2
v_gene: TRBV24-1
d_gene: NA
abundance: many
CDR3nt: TGTGCCACCAGTGATTTTGCGGGGCTTAACACCGGGGAGCTGTTTTTT
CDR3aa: CATSDFAGLNTGELFF

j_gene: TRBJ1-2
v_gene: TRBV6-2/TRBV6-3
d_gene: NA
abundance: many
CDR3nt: TGTGCCAGCACCCACGAGAGATCCCGGATTTTGTCCCGCTATGGCTACACCTTC
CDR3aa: CASTHERSRILSRYGYTF

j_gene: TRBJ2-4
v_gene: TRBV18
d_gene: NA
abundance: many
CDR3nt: TGTGCCAGCTCACCTGGGGCAGCCAAAAACATTCAGTACTTC
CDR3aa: CASSPGAAKNIQYF

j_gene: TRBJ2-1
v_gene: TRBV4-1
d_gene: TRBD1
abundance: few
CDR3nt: TGCGCCAGCAGCCAAGCTCACGTCGGGACAGGGTCCGAGCAGCAGTTCTTC
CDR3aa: CASSQAHVGTGSEQQFF

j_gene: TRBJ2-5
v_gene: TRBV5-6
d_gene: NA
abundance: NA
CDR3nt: TGTGCCAGCAGCTTGTTACGGGAAGGGACCCAGTACTTC
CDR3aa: CASSLLREGTQYF

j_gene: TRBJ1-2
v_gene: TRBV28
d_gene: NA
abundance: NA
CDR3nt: TGTGCCAGCAGGCTCCCCGGGGCAGGGGAGGGCTACACCTTC
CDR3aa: CASRLPGAGEGYTF

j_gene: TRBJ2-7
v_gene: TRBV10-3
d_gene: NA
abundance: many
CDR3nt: TGTGCCCCCAAGGACAGCGCCTCCTCCTACGAGCAGTACTTC
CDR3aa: CAPKDSASSYEQYF

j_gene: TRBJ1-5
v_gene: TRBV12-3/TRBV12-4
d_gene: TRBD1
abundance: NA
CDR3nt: TGTGCCAGCAGAGAAGCCGGACAGGAGGGGAATCAGCCCCAGCATTTT
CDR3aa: CASREAGQEGNQPQHF

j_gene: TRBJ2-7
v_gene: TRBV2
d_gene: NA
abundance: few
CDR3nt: TGTGCCAGCAGCGACGGTAGCTCCTACGAGCAGTACTTC
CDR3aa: CASSDGSSYEQYF

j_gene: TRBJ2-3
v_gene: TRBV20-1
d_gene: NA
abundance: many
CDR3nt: TGCAGTGCTATCCGTGGCACAGATACGCAGTATTTT
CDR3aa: CSAIRGTDTQYF

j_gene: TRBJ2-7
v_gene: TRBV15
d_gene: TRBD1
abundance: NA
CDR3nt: TGTGCCACCGCACCGACAGGGGGGATTAACGAGCAGTACTTC
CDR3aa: CATAPTGGINEQYF

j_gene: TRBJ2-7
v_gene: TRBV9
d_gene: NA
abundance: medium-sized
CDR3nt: TGTGCCAGCAGCGTAGTGGAGGGGGCGTACGAGCAGTACTTC
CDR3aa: CASSVVEGAYEQYF

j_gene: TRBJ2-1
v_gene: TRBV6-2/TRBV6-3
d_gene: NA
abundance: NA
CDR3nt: TGTGCCAGCAGTTACTCGACGGGACGAGGAAATGAGCAGTTCTTC
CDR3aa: CASSYSTGRGNEQFF

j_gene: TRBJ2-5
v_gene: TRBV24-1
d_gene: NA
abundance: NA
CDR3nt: TGTGCCACCAGTACCCCGAGCGGCAGGGTAGAGACCCAGTACTTC
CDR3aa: CATSTPSGRVETQYF

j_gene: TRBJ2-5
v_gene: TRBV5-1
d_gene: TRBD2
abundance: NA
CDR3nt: TGCGCCAGCAGCTTAGGGACTAGCGGGGTACGAGAGACCCAGTACTTC
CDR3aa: CASSLGTSGVRETQYF

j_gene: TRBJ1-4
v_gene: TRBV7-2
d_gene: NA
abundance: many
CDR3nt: TGTGCCAGCAGCTTGGGTCATGAAAAACTGTTTTTT
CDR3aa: CASSLGHEKLFF

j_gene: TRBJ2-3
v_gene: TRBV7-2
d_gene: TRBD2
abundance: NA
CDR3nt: TGTGCCAGCAGCGTAGAGACTAGCGGGGGGGCCAGTGGTACGCAGTATTTT
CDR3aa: CASSVETSGGASGTQYF

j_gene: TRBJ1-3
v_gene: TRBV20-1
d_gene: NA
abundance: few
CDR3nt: TGCAGTGCTAATTTACACGGATCTCTCACTTCTGGAAACACCATATATTTT
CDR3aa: CSANLHGSLTSGNTIYF

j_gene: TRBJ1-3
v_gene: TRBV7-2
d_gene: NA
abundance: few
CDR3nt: TGTGCCAGCAGCTTAGGGGGGACGGGCCGAAACACCATATATTTT
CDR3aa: CASSLGGTGRNTIYF

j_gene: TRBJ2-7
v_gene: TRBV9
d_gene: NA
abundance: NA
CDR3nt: TGTGCCAGCAGCCCGGGCCGGTCGGGGGAGCAGTACTTC
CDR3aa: CASSPGRSGEQYF

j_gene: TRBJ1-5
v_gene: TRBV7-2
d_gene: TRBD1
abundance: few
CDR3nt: TGTGCCAGCAGCTTGACAGGGCAAATCAGTCAGCCCCAGCATTTT
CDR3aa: CASSLTGQISQPQHF

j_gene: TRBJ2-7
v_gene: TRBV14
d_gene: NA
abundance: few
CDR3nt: TGTGCCAGCAGCGTGGGGGGGCGACTCTACGAGCAGTACTTC
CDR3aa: CASSVGGRLYEQYF

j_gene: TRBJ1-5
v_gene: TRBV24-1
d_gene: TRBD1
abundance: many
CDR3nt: TGTGCCACCAGTGGGGGACAGCACAATCAGCCCCAGCATTTT
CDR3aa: CATSGGQHNQPQHF

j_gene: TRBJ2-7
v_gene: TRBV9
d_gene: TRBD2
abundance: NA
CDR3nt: TGTGCCAGCAGCGCCCACCGGCTAGCGGGTTCCTACGAGCAGTACTTC
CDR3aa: CASSAHRLAGSYEQYF

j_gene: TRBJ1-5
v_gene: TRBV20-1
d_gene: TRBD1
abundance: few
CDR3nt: TGCAGTGCTAGCCGGGACAGGGACAGTCTAAGCAATCAGCCCCAGCATTTT
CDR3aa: CSASRDRDSLSNQPQHF

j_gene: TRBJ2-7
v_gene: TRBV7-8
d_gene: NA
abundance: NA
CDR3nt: TGTGCCAGCAGCTTAGGGGAAGGCGAGCAGTACTTC
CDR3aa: CASSLGEGEQYF

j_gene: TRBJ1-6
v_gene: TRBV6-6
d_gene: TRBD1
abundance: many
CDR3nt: TGTGCCAGCAGACAAGGACAGGGGAATTCACCCCTCCACTTT
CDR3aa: CASRQGQGNSPLHF

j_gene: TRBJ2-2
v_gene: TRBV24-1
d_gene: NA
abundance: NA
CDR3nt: TGTGCCACCAGGGACAGGAACACCGGGGAGCTGTTTTTT
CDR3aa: CATRDRNTGELFF

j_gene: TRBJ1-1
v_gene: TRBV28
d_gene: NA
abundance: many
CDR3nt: TGTGCCAGCACCTTTGAGGGGAACACTGAAGCTTTCTTT
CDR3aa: CASTFEGNTEAFF

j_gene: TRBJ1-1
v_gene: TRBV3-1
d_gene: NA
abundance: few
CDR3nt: TGTGCCAGCAGCCAAGGGGGGGGGATGAACACTGAAGCTTTCTTT
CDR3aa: CASSQGGGMNTEAFF

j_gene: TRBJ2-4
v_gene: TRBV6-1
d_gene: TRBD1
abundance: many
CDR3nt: TGTGCCAGCAGTCTAAGGGACAGGGGCTTAGCCAAAAACATTCAGTACTTC
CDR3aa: CASSLRDRGLAKNIQYF